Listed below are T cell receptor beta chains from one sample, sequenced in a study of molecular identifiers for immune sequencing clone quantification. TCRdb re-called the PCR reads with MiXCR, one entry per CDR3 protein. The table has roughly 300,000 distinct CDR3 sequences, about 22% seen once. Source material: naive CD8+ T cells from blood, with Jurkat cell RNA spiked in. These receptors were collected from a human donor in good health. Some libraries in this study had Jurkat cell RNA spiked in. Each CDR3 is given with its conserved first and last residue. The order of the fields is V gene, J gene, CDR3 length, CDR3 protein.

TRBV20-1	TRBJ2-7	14	CSAGTGGFAYEQYF
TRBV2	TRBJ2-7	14	CASSEGARSYEQYF
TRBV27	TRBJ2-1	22	CASSLSNVVLAGGGPAGNEQFF
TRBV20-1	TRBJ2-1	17	CSARGLAQGSFYNEQFF
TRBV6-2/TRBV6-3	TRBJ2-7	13	CASSTGHAYEQYF
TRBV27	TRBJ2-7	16	CASSPTAGGGSYEQYF
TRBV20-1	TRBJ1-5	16	CSATAPGGRPYQPQHF
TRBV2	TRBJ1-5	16	CASSAGDTYSNQPQHF
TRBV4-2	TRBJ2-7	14	CASSPDRSNYEQYF
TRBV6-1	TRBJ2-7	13	CASSEGGQGEQYF
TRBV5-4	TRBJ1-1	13	CASSTMGATEAFF
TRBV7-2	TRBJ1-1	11	CASSLTREAFF